This entry lists 13 T cell receptor beta chains sequenced from one sample in a study of long-term antiretroviral therapy in people with HIV (dated by TCRdb to 2022 to 2024). The immunoSEQ hsTCRB v3.0 assay was used at survey level resolution to sequence the TRB variable region. TCRdb holds this immuneACCESS table with in-frame rearrangements only. Some clones are missing; in checked studies, unresolved V genes explain under half, and the rest has no known cause. The table for this sample lists around 25,000 clones; around 90% of them were counted only once. The biggest ten clones account for more than 4.5% of the sample. The sample consisted of unsorted PBMCs, taken about 4.3 years after starting antiretroviral therapy. The receptor set was obtained from a man younger than 40 with HIV.

This chain joins TRBV19 and TRBJ1-2; TRBD1 might be the D (5 bases). The CDR3 spans 16 residues. Germline V gives CDR1 LNHDA, CDR2 SQIVND (reference sequence). V was shortened by 3 bases and J by 8 bases, with 22 bases between the two germline ends. The CDR3 bases are TGTGCCAGTAGTATCGTGAGACAGTCCGGATCGATCGGCTACACCTTC. Amino acid sequence: CASSIVRQSGSIGYTF.

This clone showed up just once. The V gene is TRBV5-1, the J gene TRBJ2-5, with D unresolved. CDR3 size: 13 residues. Germline V gives CDR1 SGHRS, CDR2 YFSETQ. Deletions cut 3 bases from V and 3 bases from J, with 9 bases between. CDR3 in DNA: TGCGCCAGCAGCTCTCAGGTTAAAGAGACCCAGTACTTC. Translated, it gives CASSSQVKETQYF.

This sequence joins TRBV5-6 and TRBJ1-2; 7 nucleotides line up with TRBD1. The CDR3 contains 14 residues. V gave up 4 bases and J gave up 6 bases; unmatched junction bases: 9. CDR1 is SGHDT, CDR2 YYEEEE, per germline. The DNA for the CDR3 is TGTGCCAGCAGCCCCCTCCGGGACAGAGATGGCTACACCTTC. It specifies CASSPLRDRDGYTF.

The chain recombines TRBV10-3 with TRBJ1-6; D is undetermined. CDR1 ENHRY and CDR2 SYGVKD come from the germline V gene. This CDR3 comprises 16 residues. V lost 3 bases to trimming and J lost 8 bases, with 17 bases between them. The CDR3 DNA follows: TGTGCCATCAGTGACCCGTCTTCTGATAGGTATTCACCCCTCCACTTT. Translation gives CAISDPSSDRYSPLHF.

J is TRBJ2-7 and V is TRBV4-2, with 7 bases aligning to TRBD2. Germline values: CDR1 LGHNA, CDR2 YNFKEQ. V dropped 1 base and J dropped 1; count of bases not matched to a gene: 4. The CDR3 has 15 residues. The CDR3 region is CASSQGAGSSYEQYF. DNA for the CDR3: TGTGCCAGCAGCCAAGGAGCGGGATCGTCCTACGAGCAGTACTTC.

The J gene is TRBJ2-7, the V gene TRBV11-2; 11 nucleotides agree with TRBD1. CDR3 length: 14 residues. Trimming removed 5 bases from V and 3 bases from J; junction bases left unmatched: 3. CDR1 and CDR2 from the germline V gene are SGHAT and FQNNGV. The CDR3 DNA reads TGTGCCAGCAGCGCCGGGACAGGGGGCTACGAGCAGTACTTC. Protein product: CASSAGTGGYEQYF.

This chain connects TRBV7-9 to TRBJ2-3; D uncertain. The V and J ends lost 8 bases and 0 bases respectively, with 9 bases between them. Germline V gene sequence: CDR1 SEHNR, CDR2 FQNEAQ (reference sequence). The CDR3 is made up of 13 amino acids. CDR3 amino acids: CASERVSTDTQYF. Here the CDR3 DNA reads TGTGCCAGCGAACGGGTTAGCACAGATACGCAGTATTTT.

The chain has TRBV2 and TRBJ2-7; D is unresolved. Germline V gene data show CDR1 as SNHLY and CDR2 as FYNNEI. The CDR3 runs to 13 residues. The V end was cut by 4 bases, the J end by 0 bases, with 7 bases between. The chain's CDR3 is CASSVYNSYEQYF. The CDR3 DNA is TGTGCCAGCAGTGTATACAACTCCTACGAGCAGTACTTC.

J is TRBJ2-1 and V is TRBV2, with D perhaps TRBD2 (6 bases). With 8 bases removed from V and 12 bases from J, the gap between germline ends came to 20 bases. The germline V gene encodes CDR1 SNHLY and CDR2 FYNNEI. The CDR3 totals 13 residues. This CDR3 is CASLSGTPRVQFF. The CDR3 coding sequence is TGTGCCAGCCTCAGTGGGACTCCACGGGTGCAGTTCTTC.

The V gene is TRBV6-5, the J gene TRBJ2-3; 8 bases match TRBD2. Germline values: CDR1 MNHEY, CDR2 SVGAGI. The CDR3 is made up of 14 amino acids. Trimming cost V 4 bases and J 7 bases; bases outside gene matches: 7. The CDR3 coding sequence is TGTGCCAGCAGTTTAGCGGGGAGAGGATATACGCAGTATTTT. Its translation is CASSLAGRGYTQYF.

The CDR3 region is CASSIGRASDEQFF. As DNA, the CDR3 is TGTGCCAGTAGTATCGGCAGGGCCTCGGATGAGCAGTTCTTC. The chain combines TRBV19 with TRBJ2-1; maybe TRBD1 (5 bases). In germline, CDR1 is LNHDA, CDR2 SQIVND (reference sequence). Trimming took 3 bases from V and 8 from J, leaving 14 bases between them. This CDR3 spans 14 amino acids.

The chain uses TRBV2 and TRBJ2-7, with D unresolved. The CDR3 is made up of 15 amino acids. V was trimmed by 3 bases and J by 3 bases, leaving 15 bases between them. The germline V gene encodes CDR1 SNHLY and CDR2 FYNNEI. The CDR3 region is CASSDLLLLHYEQYF. Here the CDR3 DNA reads TGTGCCAGCAGTGACCTACTCCTACTACACTACGAGCAGTACTTC.

This chain joins TRBV7-6 and TRBJ2-2, with D unresolved. V gave up 5 bases and J gave up 0 bases, with 1 base separating them. CDR3 length: 12 amino acids. Germline CDR1 reads SGHVS; CDR2 reads FNYEAQ. The CDR3 protein is CASSPNTGELFF. The CDR3, as DNA: TGTGCCAGCAGCCCGAACACCGGGGAGCTGTTTTTT.